A single sample gave rise to the 24 T cell receptor beta chains below, sequenced in a study of blood T cells in healthy people across ages (dated by TCRdb to between 2015 and 2017). To prepare the library, 5' RACE was applied. TCRdb names Illumina HiSeq 2500 as the instrument used. A second 7 to 11 cycle PCR used a sample-barcoded 5' primer and a J-beta primer mix. The public reads were reprocessed in TCRdb via fastp at Q25 and MiXCR, keeping in-frame beta chains. Rows matching on CDR3 protein sequence are summarized as one entry with the most common DNA and genes. The sample table records fewer than 700,000 distinct CDR3 sequences; 40% to 50% of these occur just once. Roughly 25% of the sample goes to the ten largest clones. The sequenced material came from blood. Every receptor here comes from a man at least 80 years old in good health.

This chain uses TRBV4-3 with TRBJ1-6; TRBD1 matches 7 bases. The CDR3 runs to 18 residues. V trimming: 0 bases; J trimming: 0 bases; junction bases outside the gene matches: 5. Germline V gene lookup returns CDR1 LGHNA and CDR2 YSLEER. CDR3 protein: CASSQDGQASSYNSPLHF. CDR3 coding DNA: TGCGCCAGCAGCCAAGATGGACAGGCGAGCTCCTATAATTCACCCCTCCACTTT.

This chain links TRBV28 with TRBJ2-1, with 7 bases identical to TRBD2. J gave up 12 bases and V 4 bases, and 9 bases lay outside the gene matches. Germline values: CDR1 MDHEN, CDR2 SYDVKM. The CDR3 sequence is 13 residues long. The CDR3 spells CASSSGLPRAQFF. The CDR3 DNA is TGTGCCAGCAGTTCGGGACTACCCAGGGCGCAGTTCTTC.

This clonotype was seen a handful of times. As DNA, the CDR3 is TGCAGCGCCTGGGACAGGGAAGGCTCAGATACGCAGTATTTT. It specifies CSAWDREGSDTQYF. This sequence joins TRBV29-1 and TRBJ2-3; 9 bases agree with TRBD1. V was clipped by 7 bases and J by 4 bases; unmatched bases: 9. In germline, CDR1 is SQVTM, CDR2 ANQGSEA. This CDR3 spans 14 amino acids.

This clonotype was found many times. The V gene is TRBV7-2, the J gene TRBJ2-5; D remains ambiguous. V was shortened by 3 bases and J by 2 bases, with 7 bases between the two germline ends. Looked up from germline, CDR1 is SGHTA and CDR2 is FQGNSA. The CDR3 is made up of 13 amino acids. The CDR3 DNA is TGTGCCAGCAGCTTTGCCGGGCAAGAGACCCAGTACTTC. This encodes CASSFAGQETQYF.

This chain links TRBV20-1 with TRBJ2-1; 9 nucleotides align to TRBD1. Losses at the gene ends were 1 base for V and 4 bases for J; bases not matched to a gene: 11. Per germline, CDR1 DFQATT and CDR2 SNEGSKA (reference sequence). This CDR3 region has 17 residues. CDR3 sequence (DNA): TGCAGTGCTAGAGCCCTACAGGGGGCGACTGCATACAATGAGCAGTTCTTC. This sequence encodes CSARALQGATAYNEQFF.

This clonotype occurred a few times. This chain uses TRBV7-3 with TRBJ2-1; 9 positions match TRBD2. The CDR3 loop spans 16 amino acids. Looked up from germline, CDR1 is SGHTA and CDR2 is FQGTGA. V lost 5 bases, J lost 2 bases, and 7 bases stayed unmatched. CDR3 nucleotide sequence: TGTGCCAGCAGCCTCTTAGCGGGAGCGACCTACAATGAGCAGTTCTTC. It specifies CASSLLAGATYNEQFF.

This clonotype showed up just a few times. V is TRBV28 and J is TRBJ2-7, with 13 bases fitting TRBD2. This CDR3 spans 18 amino acids. Germline V gene sequence: CDR1 MDHEN, CDR2 SYDVKM. Trimming removed 6 bases from V and 0 bases from J; junction bases left unmatched: 11. The DNA of the CDR3 is TGTGCCAGCAGGCCGGGACTAGCGGGATGGGGTGGCTCCTACGAGCAGTACTTC. Translation: CASRPGLAGWGGSYEQYF.

The chain links TRBV20-1 to TRBJ1-4; D is possibly TRBD1 (6 bases). CDR1 and CDR2 (germline): DFQATT, SNEGSKA (reference sequence). Trimming stripped 1 base from V and 7 bases from J, with 16 bases between. CDR3 length: 15 amino acids. The CDR3 is CSARVATGLGEKLFF. CDR3 sequence (DNA): TGCAGTGCTAGAGTAGCAACAGGGCTGGGTGAAAAACTGTTTTTT.

V and J are TRBV9 and TRBJ2-7; D is undetermined. Germline V gives CDR1 SGDLS, CDR2 YYNGEE. The V and J ends lost 0 bases and 3 bases respectively, with 10 bases between them. The CDR3 length is 14 residues. The CDR3: CASSVVDGDYEQYF. The CDR3 DNA reads as TGTGCCAGCAGCGTAGTGGACGGAGACTACGAGCAGTACTTC.

The chain couples TRBV27 to TRBJ1-4; D perhaps matches TRBD1 (5 bases). Per the germline V gene, CDR1 is MNHEY and CDR2 is SMNVEV (reference sequence). The CDR3 has 15 residues. V lost 0 bases to trimming and J lost 3 bases, with 8 bases between them. As DNA, the CDR3 is TGTGCCAGCAGTTTATCAGTAGGGGCTAATGAAAAACTGTTTTTT. Translation: CASSLSVGANEKLFF.

J is TRBJ2-7 and V is TRBV18, with TRBD1 as a possible D gene (6 bases). V was cut by 6 bases and J by 0 bases, with 15 bases left in between. Germline V gives CDR1 KGHSH, CDR2 LQKENI. The CDR3 runs 15 residues. CDR3 bases: TGTGCCAGCTCCCGAGGGACAACCAGCTCCTACGAGCAGTACTTC. As protein: CASSRGTTSSYEQYF.

This clonotype was observed once. The rearrangement links TRBV29-1 to TRBJ2-3; a weak D match, TRBD2 (5 bases). The V end was cut by 4 bases, the J end by 5 bases, with 10 bases between. The CDR3 contains 12 residues. The germline CDR1 and CDR2 sequences are SQVTM and ANQGSEA. DNA of the CDR3: TGCAGCGTTGGGTTGGCGGGAGATACGCAGTATTTT. Translation gives CSVGLAGDTQYF.

This clonotype was seen at least ten times. The rearrangement links TRBV6-5 to TRBJ2-7; TRBD2 matches at 8 bases. V gave up 2 bases and J gave up 4 bases; unmatched junction bases: 7. Germline CDR1 reads MNHEY; CDR2 reads SVGAGI. The CDR3 has 15 residues. The DNA for the CDR3 is TGTGCCAGCAGTTACCAAAGCGGGAGAGGGTACGAGCAGTACTTC. Residues: CASSYQSGRGYEQYF.

To note about this clonotype: At one end, the junction sequence differs from germline, possibly due to a read error. The genes are TRBV6-6 and TRBJ1-2; D might be TRBD1 (5 bases). The CDR3 is made up of 15 amino acids. Germline CDR1 reads MNHNY; CDR2 reads SVGAGI (reference sequence). DNA for the CDR3: TGTGCCAGCAGTTACGGGGGACCCTACAACTATGGCTACATCTTC. It translates to CASSYGGPYNYGYIF.

This clonotype was recorded only once. V is TRBV29-1 and J is TRBJ2-4; D is perhaps TRBD1 (5 bases). Trimming removed 7 bases at V and 1 base at J, with 11 bases between. The CDR3 length is 13 residues. The V gene's germline CDR1 is SQVTM and CDR2 ANQGSEA. The CDR3 nucleotides are TGCAGCGCTAGTGGGGCGGCCAAAAACATTCAGTACTTC. Translated, it gives CSASGAAKNIQYF.

The rearrangement joins TRBV20-1 to TRBJ2-7, with D perhaps TRBD2 (6 bases). CDR3 length: 15 residues. The germline CDR1 and CDR2 sequences are DFQATT and SNEGSKA (reference sequence). Trimming left V 0 bases short and J 3 bases short, with 15 bases between. The CDR3 nucleotides are TGCAGTGCTAGAGATCCGGGACTCACCCTCTACGAGCAGTACTTC. This sequence encodes CSARDPGLTLYEQYF.

This rearrangement joins TRBV5-1 to TRBJ2-7; TRBD2 matches at 9 bases. The CDR3 covers 16 residues. Germline CDR1 SGHRS, CDR2 YFSETQ. V gave up 1 base and J gave up 7 bases; unmatched junction bases: 12. The CDR3 sequence is CASSLTSGRNYNEQYF. CDR3 DNA: TGCGCCAGCAGCTTGACTAGCGGGCGGAACTACAATGAGCAGTACTTC.

In this sample, this clonotype turned up a few times. The V gene is TRBV7-2, the J gene TRBJ1-2, with unresolved D. This CDR3 comprises 15 residues. Trimming pared 1 base from V and 1 base from J, leaving 10 bases between. Germline V gene data show CDR1 as SGHTA and CDR2 as FQGNSA. In nucleotides, the CDR3 is TGTGCCAGCAGCTTAGTCCTCGGGGATAACTATGGCTACACCTTC. Its translation: CASSLVLGDNYGYTF. Complete variable domain (other parts from reference TRBV7-2 and TRBJ1-2): GAGVSQSPSNKVTEKGKDVELRCDPISGHTALYWYRQSLGQGLEFLIYFQGNSAPDKSGLPSDRFSAERTGGSVSTLTIQRTQQEDSAVYLCASSLVLGDNYGYTFGSGTRLTVV.

V gene TRBV2 combines with J gene TRBJ1-5; D not certain. This CDR3 comprises 13 residues. V was shortened by 7 bases and J by 6 bases, with 13 bases between the two germline ends. The germline V gene encodes CDR1 SNHLY and CDR2 FYNNEI. The CDR3 sequence is CASIGSMGQPQHF. The CDR3 DNA follows: TGTGCCAGCATCGGGTCGATGGGTCAGCCCCAGCATTTT.

The gene calls are TRBV20-1 and TRBJ1-2, with TRBD1 matching over 8 bases. Germline lookup yields CDR1 DFQATT and CDR2 SNEGSKA (reference sequence). The CDR3 extends over 13 amino acids. The V segment lost 3 bases and the J segment 5 bases; nucleotides outside the gene matches: 5. The CDR3 nucleotides read TGCAGTGCTAGGTCTCGACAGGGGTATGGCTACACCTTC. It codes for CSARSRQGYGYTF.

This rearrangement joins TRBV24-1 to TRBJ2-5, with D hard to call. The J call may be wrong; the DNA end is better matched by TRBJ2-7. The CDR3 spans 12 residues. Per germline, CDR1 KGHDR and CDR2 SFDVKD. The CDR3: CATSGVVGEQYF. DNA of the CDR3: TGTGCCACCAGTGGCGTCGTGGGCGAGCAGTACTTC.

V is TRBV3-1 and J is TRBJ2-7, with 7 bases fitting TRBD1. Germline loops: CDR1 LGHDT, CDR2 YNNKEL (reference sequence). V lost 1 base and J lost 2; bases outside the gene matches: 8. CDR3 length: 16 residues. The CDR3 is CASSQADRDSAYEQYF. The CDR3 DNA reads as TGTGCCAGCAGCCAAGCCGACCGGGACAGTGCCTACGAGCAGTACTTC.

This clonotype came up once. The V gene is TRBV18, the J gene TRBJ2-3; D possibly corresponds to TRBD2 (5 bases). The CDR3 has 16 residues. V gave up 0 bases and J gave up 0 bases, with 10 bases separating them. Germline V CDR1 and CDR2: KGHSH, LQKENI. In DNA, the CDR3 is TGTGCCAGCTCACCACCGCGAGAGCGGAGCACAGATACGCAGTATTTT. Protein: CASSPPRERSTDTQYF.

This clonotype was recorded a few times. This chain uses TRBV5-6 with TRBJ2-3; 7 nucleotides line up with TRBD1. Per germline, CDR1 SGHDT and CDR2 YYEEEE. The CDR3 sequence is 15 residues long. The ends lost 4 bases at V and 2 bases at J; junction bases unmatched: 7. Written as DNA, the CDR3 is TGTGCCAGCAGCGGCCGGACAGGCTCCACAGATACGCAGTATTTT. As protein: CASSGRTGSTDTQYF.